Listed below are T cell receptor beta chains from one sample, sequenced in a study of a mutant IDH1 vaccine in newly diagnosed glioma. The assay was immunoSEQ multiplex PCR, and TCRdb's table has in-frame clones only and misses some. The sample contains around 60,000 clones, roughly four fifths of which appear only once. These TCRs are of unknown antigen specificity. The material was PBMCs, obtained from a glioma patient whose treatment included an IDH1 peptide vaccine. The receptors shown here come from a man aged 40-50 years with glioma. Each CDR3 is given with its conserved first and last residue. A D gene is named only where the DNA matches it firmly. Expanded clones get a size class; other rows say once, few or many, or leave the size out.

v_gene: TRBV29-1; d_gene: -; j_gene: TRBJ2-1; abundance: medium-sized; CDR3nt: TGCATCATCATCGGCTCCTACAATGAGCAGTTCTTC; CDR3aa: CIIIGSYNEQFF
v_gene: TRBV4-3; d_gene: -; j_gene: TRBJ2-3; abundance: -; CDR3nt: TGCGCCAGCAGCCGGGATGACTCAGATACGCAGTATTTT; CDR3aa: CASSRDDSDTQYF
v_gene: TRBV30; d_gene: -; j_gene: TRBJ2-5; abundance: -; CDR3nt: TGTGCCTGGAGTCTGGGCCAAGAGACCCAGTACTTC; CDR3aa: CAWSLGQETQYF
v_gene: TRBV18; d_gene: -; j_gene: TRBJ2-2; abundance: -; CDR3nt: TGTGCCAGCTCAATACGAGATACCGGGGAGCTGTTTTTT; CDR3aa: CASSIRDTGELFF
v_gene: TRBV9; d_gene: TRBD2; j_gene: TRBJ2-7; abundance: many; CDR3nt: TGTGCCAGCAGCGTTCTCCCTAGCGGGACCTCCTACGAGCAGTACTTC; CDR3aa: CASSVLPSGTSYEQYF
v_gene: TRBV4-2; d_gene: -; j_gene: TRBJ2-5; abundance: -; CDR3nt: TGTGCCAGCAGCCAAGCTTCCCTGGGGGAGGAGACCCAGTACTTC; CDR3aa: CASSQASLGEETQYF
v_gene: TRBV5-1; d_gene: -; j_gene: TRBJ2-2; abundance: -; CDR3nt: TGCGCCAGCAGCCTGGGGGACACCGGGGAGCTGTTTTTT; CDR3aa: CASSLGDTGELFF
v_gene: TRBV7-2; d_gene: TRBD2; j_gene: TRBJ2-3; abundance: -; CDR3nt: TGTGCCAGCAGCCCGGGACTAGCTCCTGATACGCAGTATTTT; CDR3aa: CASSPGLAPDTQYF
v_gene: TRBV6-5; d_gene: TRBD1; j_gene: TRBJ1-2; abundance: -; CDR3nt: TGTGCCAGCAGCACCGGGACAGTAGCTAACTATGGCTACACCTTC; CDR3aa: CASSTGTVANYGYTF
v_gene: TRBV19; d_gene: -; j_gene: TRBJ2-2; abundance: -; CDR3nt: TGTGCCAGTAGTAGTCTCGGGGGCGGGGAGCTGTTTTTT; CDR3aa: CASSSLGGGELFF
v_gene: TRBV19; d_gene: -; j_gene: TRBJ2-1; abundance: -; CDR3nt: TGTGCCAGTAACGCGTACAATGAGCAGTTCTTC; CDR3aa: CASNAYNEQFF
v_gene: TRBV5-6; d_gene: TRBD2; j_gene: TRBJ2-1; abundance: -; CDR3nt: TGTGCCAGCAGCCCGACTAGCGGGGGATTCTACAATGAGCAGTTCTTC; CDR3aa: CASSPTSGGFYNEQFF
v_gene: TRBV5-6; d_gene: -; j_gene: TRBJ2-5; abundance: -; CDR3nt: TGTGCCAGCAGCTTGGGGACGGGGGGCTGGGAGACCCAGTACTTC; CDR3aa: CASSLGTGGWETQYF
v_gene: TRBV5-6; d_gene: -; j_gene: TRBJ2-3; abundance: -; CDR3nt: TGTGCCAGCAGCTCAGAGGTCTTAGATACGCAGTATTTT; CDR3aa: CASSSEVLDTQYF
v_gene: TRBV7-2; d_gene: -; j_gene: TRBJ1-4; abundance: -; CDR3nt: TGTGCCAGCAGCTCCGCAAATGAAAAACTGTTTTTT; CDR3aa: CASSSANEKLFF
v_gene: TRBV7-2; d_gene: -; j_gene: TRBJ1-5; abundance: -; CDR3nt: TGTGCCAGCAGCTCGACAGCTTCCAATCAGCCCCAGCATTTT; CDR3aa: CASSSTASNQPQHF
v_gene: TRBV5-5; d_gene: -; j_gene: TRBJ2-5; abundance: -; CDR3nt: TGTGCCAGCAGCTGGACAGCCCAAGAGACCCAGTACTTC; CDR3aa: CASSWTAQETQYF
v_gene: TRBV29-1; d_gene: -; j_gene: TRBJ1-5; abundance: -; CDR3nt: TGCAGCGCTGTAAGGGGGGACAATCAGCCCCAGCATTTT; CDR3aa: CSAVRGDNQPQHF
v_gene: TRBV7-8; d_gene: TRBD2; j_gene: TRBJ2-1; abundance: -; CDR3nt: TGTGCCAGCAGCTTAGGGGCAGCGGGAGGGGTATACAATGAGCAGTTCTTC; CDR3aa: CASSLGAAGGVYNEQFF
v_gene: TRBV2; d_gene: -; j_gene: TRBJ2-7; abundance: -; CDR3nt: TGTGCCAGCAGTGTAATGGTATCCTACGAGCAGTACTTC; CDR3aa: CASSVMVSYEQYF
v_gene: TRBV11-2; d_gene: TRBD1; j_gene: TRBJ2-1; abundance: -; CDR3nt: TGTGCCAGCAGCCCAAGGACAGGGAGCTCCTACAATGAGCAGTTCTTC; CDR3aa: CASSPRTGSSYNEQFF
v_gene: TRBV19; d_gene: -; j_gene: TRBJ2-3; abundance: -; CDR3nt: TGTGCCAGTAGTATTGCGGCCGGGGTGGGAGATACGCAGTATTTT; CDR3aa: CASSIAAGVGDTQYF
v_gene: TRBV10-3; d_gene: -; j_gene: TRBJ1-5; abundance: -; CDR3nt: TGTGCCATCAGAGGCTCCTATAGCAATCAGCCCCAGCATTTT; CDR3aa: CAIRGSYSNQPQHF
v_gene: TRBV4-2; d_gene: -; j_gene: TRBJ1-5; abundance: few; CDR3nt: TGTGCCAGCAGCCAAGAGGTAGGTAGACGGGCAGGTCAGCCCCAGCATTTT; CDR3aa: CASSQEVGRRAGQPQHF
v_gene: TRBV25-1; d_gene: TRBD1; j_gene: TRBJ2-1; abundance: -; CDR3nt: TGTGCCAGCAGTCGGACAGGGGCCGGCGAGCAGTTCTTC; CDR3aa: CASSRTGAGEQFF
v_gene: TRBV6-6; d_gene: -; j_gene: TRBJ2-7; abundance: -; CDR3nt: TGTGCCAGCAGTTACAGGGCCGGGGTAGACTTC; CDR3aa: CASSYRAGVDF
v_gene: TRBV5-6; d_gene: -; j_gene: TRBJ2-1; abundance: few; CDR3nt: TGTGCCAGCAGTTTAATCCTCTCCAGCTCCTACAATGAGCAGTTCTTC; CDR3aa: CASSLILSSSYNEQFF
v_gene: TRBV28; d_gene: -; j_gene: TRBJ2-5; abundance: -; CDR3nt: TGTGCCAGCAGTTTTTCACAGCAAGAGACCCAGTACTTC; CDR3aa: CASSFSQQETQYF
v_gene: TRBV9; d_gene: TRBD2; j_gene: TRBJ2-3; abundance: -; CDR3nt: TGTGCCAGCAGCGTGACCGGGACTATGCAGTATTTT; CDR3aa: CASSVTGTMQYF
v_gene: TRBV12-5; d_gene: TRBD1; j_gene: TRBJ1-1; abundance: -; CDR3nt: TGTGCTAGTGGTTTGGTACTAGGGGACAGGGGGAACACTGAAGCTTTCTTT; CDR3aa: CASGLVLGDRGNTEAFF
v_gene: TRBV6-5; d_gene: TRBD1; j_gene: TRBJ1-2; abundance: -; CDR3nt: TGTGCCAGCAGTCAAGGAGGACAGGGGGCCCACACCTTC; CDR3aa: CASSQGGQGAHTF
v_gene: TRBV19; d_gene: TRBD2; j_gene: TRBJ2-3; abundance: -; CDR3nt: TGTGCCAGTAGTATTCGGGGGACTAGCGGGGTCACAGATACGCAGTATTTT; CDR3aa: CASSIRGTSGVTDTQYF
v_gene: TRBV4-3; d_gene: -; j_gene: TRBJ1-5; abundance: -; CDR3nt: TGCGCCAGCAGTCTAAGAAATCGGCCCCAGCATTTT; CDR3aa: CASSLRNRPQHF
v_gene: TRBV18; d_gene: -; j_gene: TRBJ2-5; abundance: -; CDR3nt: TGTGCCAGCTCACCTATCCGCACAGGGCCGTACCAAGAGACCCAGTACTTC; CDR3aa: CASSPIRTGPYQETQYF
v_gene: TRBV30; d_gene: -; j_gene: TRBJ2-1; abundance: -; CDR3nt: TGTGCCGGACGAGACCGCCGCTCCTACAATGAGCAGTTCTTC; CDR3aa: CAGRDRRSYNEQFF
v_gene: TRBV5-1; d_gene: -; j_gene: TRBJ2-3; abundance: -; CDR3nt: TGCGCCAGCAGTTGGGACTTTAGCACAGATACGCAGTATTTT; CDR3aa: CASSWDFSTDTQYF
v_gene: TRBV6-6; d_gene: TRBD1; j_gene: TRBJ1-1; abundance: once; CDR3nt: TGTGCCAGCACCGAGGACAGGGGGCCGATGGCTTTCTTT; CDR3aa: CASTEDRGPMAFF
v_gene: TRBV5-6; d_gene: TRBD1; j_gene: TRBJ2-5; abundance: -; CDR3nt: TGTGCCAGCAGCTACGGGACAGGAGAGACCCAGTACTTC; CDR3aa: CASSYGTGETQYF
v_gene: TRBV19; d_gene: -; j_gene: TRBJ1-2; abundance: few; CDR3nt: TGTGCCAGTAGTATTTGGGGGCGCGGAGAGGAGGGCTACACCTTC; CDR3aa: CASSIWGRGEEGYTF
v_gene: TRBV5-1; d_gene: -; j_gene: TRBJ1-1; abundance: -; CDR3nt: TGCGCCAGCAGCTTAACGGCCCTGGGCACTGAAGCTTTCTTT; CDR3aa: CASSLTALGTEAFF
v_gene: TRBV5-4; d_gene: TRBD2; j_gene: TRBJ2-3; abundance: once; CDR3nt: TGTGCCAGCAGCTTGGGCCGACTAGCGGGACTCACAGATACGCAGTATTTT; CDR3aa: CASSLGRLAGLTDTQYF
v_gene: TRBV7-9; d_gene: -; j_gene: TRBJ1-5; abundance: -; CDR3nt: TGTGCCAGCAGCTTAGGAGTAGGGAAGTATAGCAATCAGCCCCAGCATTTT; CDR3aa: CASSLGVGKYSNQPQHF
v_gene: TRBV18; d_gene: TRBD1; j_gene: TRBJ2-3; abundance: -; CDR3nt: TGTGCCAGCTCACCCACCGAGGGACAGGGATACACAGATACGCAGTATTTT; CDR3aa: CASSPTEGQGYTDTQYF
v_gene: TRBV4-1; d_gene: TRBD2; j_gene: TRBJ2-1; abundance: -; CDR3nt: TGCGCCAGCAGCCAGTCCCCGGGACTAGCGGGCACCTCCTACAATGAGCAGTTCTTC; CDR3aa: CASSQSPGLAGTSYNEQFF
v_gene: TRBV9; d_gene: -; j_gene: TRBJ1-2; abundance: -; CDR3nt: TGTGCCAGCAGCGCCGACATAAACTATGGCTACACCTTC; CDR3aa: CASSADINYGYTF
v_gene: TRBV5-1; d_gene: -; j_gene: TRBJ2-3; abundance: -; CDR3nt: TGCGCCAGCAGCTTTAGCCGAGATACGCAGTATTTT; CDR3aa: CASSFSRDTQYF
v_gene: TRBV18; d_gene: -; j_gene: TRBJ2-1; abundance: -; CDR3nt: TGTGCCAGCTCACCCTACAGGGGGAGTAGCGGGGCCCGCATTCTTTACAATGAGCAGTTCTTC; CDR3aa: CASSPYRGSSGARILYNEQFF
v_gene: TRBV28; d_gene: TRBD1; j_gene: TRBJ1-6; abundance: -; CDR3nt: TGTGCCAGCAGTATCGGACAGGGAGGGAATTCACCCCTCCACTTT; CDR3aa: CASSIGQGGNSPLHF
v_gene: TRBV10-3; d_gene: TRBD1; j_gene: TRBJ1-1; abundance: -; CDR3nt: TGTGCCATCGGGGACAGCCCGAACACTGAAGCTTTCTTT; CDR3aa: CAIGDSPNTEAFF
v_gene: TRBV29-1; d_gene: TRBD1; j_gene: TRBJ1-2; abundance: -; CDR3nt: TGCAGCGTTGGTTCTTTGGGCAGGGGGGACGAAGGCTACACCTTC; CDR3aa: CSVGSLGRGDEGYTF
v_gene: TRBV6-1; d_gene: -; j_gene: TRBJ1-5; abundance: -; CDR3nt: TGTGCCAGCGGAGGGGAGTATAGCAATCAGCCCCAGCATTTT; CDR3aa: CASGGEYSNQPQHF
v_gene: TRBV7-9; d_gene: -; j_gene: TRBJ2-5; abundance: -; CDR3nt: TGTGCCAGCAGCCCCCGGGACGGACGGTACCAAGAGACCCAGTACTTC; CDR3aa: CASSPRDGRYQETQYF
v_gene: TRBV7-2; d_gene: -; j_gene: TRBJ1-1; abundance: -; CDR3nt: TGTGCCAGCAGCTTAGTAGGAGACAGGCTACACTTT; CDR3aa: CASSLVGDRLHF